This is a list of T cell receptor beta chains from one sample in a study of blood T cell repertoires in COVID-19. Some clones are missing from TCRdb's copy, which holds only in-frame ones; the method was immunoSEQ multiplex PCR. This table holds around 300,000 clones, 70% to 90% found once. The specimen sequenced was peripheral blood. The receptors were sampled from a man younger than 35 with active or convalescent COVID-19. CDR3s include the opening cysteine and the closing phenylalanine or tryptophan. A D gene is named only where the DNA matches it firmly. Size values are once, few and many counts, or a class for expanded clones, and some rows have none.

j_gene: TRBJ2-3; v_gene: TRBV7-9; d_gene: NA; abundance: NA; CDR3aa: CASLRSTDTQYF; CDR3nt: TGTGCCAGCCTTAGATCCACAGATACGCAGTATTTT
j_gene: TRBJ1-3; v_gene: TRBV9; d_gene: NA; abundance: NA; CDR3aa: CASSASSLGALGNTIYF; CDR3nt: TGTGCCAGCAGCGCCAGTAGTTTAGGGGCTTTGGGAAACACCATATATTTT
j_gene: TRBJ2-7; v_gene: TRBV19; d_gene: NA; abundance: NA; CDR3aa: CASRPGHNSYEQYF; CDR3nt: TGTGCCAGTAGACCAGGACATAACTCCTACGAGCAGTACTTC
j_gene: TRBJ2-5; v_gene: TRBV27; d_gene: TRBD2; abundance: NA; CDR3aa: CASGKLAGGLQETQYF; CDR3nt: TGTGCCAGCGGGAAACTAGCGGGGGGACTCCAAGAGACCCAGTACTTC
j_gene: TRBJ1-2; v_gene: TRBV6-5; d_gene: TRBD1; abundance: NA; CDR3aa: CASSYSTGVAYGYTF; CDR3nt: TGTGCCAGCAGTTACTCCACAGGGGTCGCTTATGGCTACACCTTC
j_gene: TRBJ2-7; v_gene: TRBV10-1; d_gene: NA; abundance: NA; CDR3aa: CASSQRQGGEQYF; CDR3nt: TGCGCCAGCAGCCAAAGACAGGGAGGCGAGCAGTACTTC
j_gene: TRBJ2-5; v_gene: TRBV4-3; d_gene: NA; abundance: few; CDR3aa: CASSQASQARGETQYF; CDR3nt: TGCGCCAGCAGCCAAGCGTCTCAGGCTCGGGGGGAGACCCAGTACTTC
j_gene: TRBJ2-5; v_gene: TRBV4-3; d_gene: TRBD2; abundance: NA; CDR3aa: CASSQDLGLAGETQYF; CDR3nt: TGCGCCAGCAGCCAAGATCTCGGACTAGCTGGAGAGACCCAGTACTTC
j_gene: TRBJ1-2; v_gene: TRBV10-3; d_gene: NA; abundance: NA; CDR3aa: CAISAPGYLYGYTF; CDR3nt: TGTGCCATCAGTGCCCCAGGTTATCTCTATGGCTACACCTTC
j_gene: TRBJ1-6; v_gene: TRBV18; d_gene: NA; abundance: NA; CDR3aa: CASSPRQINSPLHF; CDR3nt: TGTGCCAGCTCACCCCGACAGATTAATTCACCCCTCCACTTT
j_gene: TRBJ2-5; v_gene: TRBV12-5; d_gene: TRBD2; abundance: NA; CDR3aa: CASGSGTSGGPQETQYF; CDR3nt: TGTGCTAGTGGTTCGGGGACTAGCGGGGGGCCACAAGAGACCCAGTACTTC
j_gene: TRBJ1-2; v_gene: TRBV24-1; d_gene: TRBD1; abundance: NA; CDR3aa: CATSDQKDRAGYGYTF; CDR3nt: TGTGCCACCAGTGACCAAAAGGACAGGGCCGGCTATGGCTACACCTTC
j_gene: TRBJ2-3; v_gene: TRBV5-4; d_gene: NA; abundance: once; CDR3aa: CASSLEGQGSDTQYF; CDR3nt: TGTGCCAGCAGCTTGGAGGGCCAGGGGTCAGATACGCAGTATTTT
j_gene: TRBJ2-2; v_gene: TRBV6-5; d_gene: NA; abundance: NA; CDR3aa: CASRKGGGTGELFF; CDR3nt: TGTGCCAGCAGAAAGGGGGGGGGAACCGGGGAGCTGTTTTTT
j_gene: TRBJ1-5; v_gene: TRBV7-8; d_gene: NA; abundance: once; CDR3aa: CASSLAPRNNQPQHF; CDR3nt: TGTGCCAGCAGCTTAGCACCCAGGAATAATCAGCCCCAGCATTTT
j_gene: TRBJ1-6; v_gene: TRBV7-9; d_gene: NA; abundance: NA; CDR3aa: CASSLGEEGISPLHF; CDR3nt: TGTGCCAGCAGCTTAGGGGAGGAGGGCATTTCACCCCTCCACTTT
j_gene: TRBJ2-7; v_gene: TRBV7-4; d_gene: NA; abundance: few; CDR3aa: CASSGRGGESQYSAYEQYF; CDR3nt: TGTGCCAGCAGCGGAAGGGGGGGTGAAAGCCAATACTCGGCGTACGAGCAGTACTTC
j_gene: TRBJ2-2; v_gene: TRBV7-2; d_gene: NA; abundance: NA; CDR3aa: CASSLVFSVANTGELFF; CDR3nt: TGTGCCAGCAGCTTAGTGTTTTCGGTGGCGAACACCGGGGAGCTGTTTTTT
j_gene: TRBJ1-2; v_gene: TRBV7-9; d_gene: NA; abundance: few; CDR3aa: CASSLDVRDYGYTF; CDR3nt: TGTGCCAGCAGCTTAGACGTCAGAGACTACGGCTACACCTTC
j_gene: TRBJ1-2; v_gene: TRBV5-4; d_gene: NA; abundance: NA; CDR3aa: CASSAGVVGGDYGYTF; CDR3nt: TGTGCCAGCAGCGCCGGAGTAGTGGGGGGAGACTATGGCTACACCTTC
j_gene: TRBJ2-3; v_gene: TRBV2; d_gene: NA; abundance: NA; CDR3aa: CASSENRIRTDTQYF; CDR3nt: TGTGCCAGCAGTGAAAACAGGATCCGCACAGATACGCAGTATTTT
j_gene: TRBJ2-5; v_gene: TRBV3-1/TRBV3-2; d_gene: NA; abundance: NA; CDR3aa: CASSQSSGGLIATQYF; CDR3nt: TGTGCCAGCAGTCAAAGCTCGGGGGGCCTTATAGCGACCCAGTACTTC
j_gene: TRBJ1-2; v_gene: TRBV5-6; d_gene: TRBD1; abundance: once; CDR3aa: CASSPGTGIHGYTF; CDR3nt: TGTGCCAGCAGCCCGGGGACAGGGATTCATGGCTACACCTTC
j_gene: TRBJ2-7; v_gene: TRBV18; d_gene: NA; abundance: NA; CDR3aa: CASSPRQAYEQYF; CDR3nt: TGTGCCAGCTCACCAAGACAGGCCTACGAGCAGTACTTC
j_gene: TRBJ2-3; v_gene: TRBV10-3; d_gene: TRBD1; abundance: NA; CDR3aa: CAIKGQAGTDTQYF; CDR3nt: TGTGCCATCAAGGGACAGGCTGGCACAGATACGCAGTATTTT
j_gene: TRBJ1-1; v_gene: TRBV5-1; d_gene: NA; abundance: NA; CDR3aa: CAGSLGRGGTEAFF; CDR3nt: TGCGCCGGCAGCTTGGGGAGGGGAGGGACTGAAGCTTTCTTT
j_gene: TRBJ2-2; v_gene: TRBV5-1; d_gene: NA; abundance: NA; CDR3aa: CASSLRGSLSTGELFF; CDR3nt: TGCGCCAGCAGCTTGAGGGGGTCGTTAAGCACCGGGGAGCTGTTTTTT
j_gene: TRBJ1-5; v_gene: TRBV27; d_gene: NA; abundance: NA; CDR3aa: CASSSGAIDIYSNQPQHF; CDR3nt: TGTGCCAGCAGTTCAGGGGCCATAGATATTTATAGCAATCAGCCCCAGCATTTT
j_gene: TRBJ1-2; v_gene: TRBV10-3; d_gene: NA; abundance: NA; CDR3aa: CAISESGAGYTF; CDR3nt: TGTGCCATCAGTGAGTCGGGAGCTGGCTACACCTTC
j_gene: TRBJ2-1; v_gene: TRBV11-3; d_gene: NA; abundance: NA; CDR3aa: CASSLGRVNNEQFF; CDR3nt: TGTGCCAGCAGCTTAGGTAGAGTTAACAATGAGCAGTTCTTC
j_gene: TRBJ2-7; v_gene: TRBV4-2; d_gene: NA; abundance: NA; CDR3aa: CASSQAGRVSSSYEQYF; CDR3nt: TGTGCCAGCAGCCAAGCAGGCAGGGTATCTAGCTCCTACGAGCAGTACTTC
j_gene: TRBJ1-3; v_gene: TRBV7-6; d_gene: NA; abundance: NA; CDR3aa: CASSLGAGRTGNTIYF; CDR3nt: TGTGCCAGCAGCTTAGGGGCAGGAAGAACTGGAAACACCATATATTTT
j_gene: TRBJ2-1; v_gene: TRBV19; d_gene: TRBD1; abundance: NA; CDR3aa: CATGTGFNEQFF; CDR3nt: TGTGCCACCGGGACAGGCTTTAATGAGCAGTTCTTC
j_gene: TRBJ1-6; v_gene: TRBV2; d_gene: NA; abundance: NA; CDR3aa: CASMVDFIQNSPLHF; CDR3nt: TGTGCCAGCATGGTGGACTTTATCCAGAATTCACCCCTCCACTTT
j_gene: TRBJ1-1; v_gene: TRBV6-1; d_gene: TRBD1; abundance: NA; CDR3aa: CASSDAGQGAGKAFF; CDR3nt: TGTGCCAGCAGTGATGCGGGACAGGGGGCTGGGAAAGCTTTCTTT
j_gene: TRBJ2-2; v_gene: TRBV15; d_gene: TRBD2; abundance: NA; CDR3aa: CATSRDWPASGGPGELFF; CDR3nt: TGTGCCACCAGCAGAGATTGGCCGGCTAGCGGGGGTCCCGGGGAGCTGTTTTTT
j_gene: TRBJ1-1; v_gene: TRBV7-2; d_gene: NA; abundance: NA; CDR3aa: CASSFSGAEAFF; CDR3nt: TGTGCCAGCAGCTTTTCGGGGGCTGAAGCTTTCTTT
j_gene: TRBJ1-6; v_gene: TRBV7-9; d_gene: NA; abundance: NA; CDR3aa: CASSLVYLSSYNSPLHF; CDR3nt: TGTGCCAGCAGCTTAGTTTATTTGAGCTCCTATAATTCACCCCTCCACTTT
j_gene: TRBJ1-2; v_gene: TRBV6-1; d_gene: TRBD1; abundance: few; CDR3aa: CASSEYGQVPGYTF; CDR3nt: TGTGCCAGCAGTGAATATGGACAGGTTCCTGGCTACACCTTC
j_gene: TRBJ1-2; v_gene: TRBV24-1; d_gene: NA; abundance: NA; CDR3aa: CATSDAGRNYGYTF; CDR3nt: TGTGCCACCAGTGACGCAGGGAGGAACTATGGCTACACCTTC
j_gene: TRBJ2-7; v_gene: TRBV3-1/TRBV3-2; d_gene: NA; abundance: NA; CDR3aa: CASSPTLGPGSSYEQYF; CDR3nt: TGTGCCAGCAGCCCGACACTCGGACCGGGATCCTCCTACGAGCAGTACTTC
j_gene: TRBJ1-2; v_gene: TRBV3-1/TRBV3-2; d_gene: TRBD1; abundance: once; CDR3aa: CASSQRDSLYYGYTF; CDR3nt: TGTGCCAGCAGCCAACGGGACAGCCTTTACTATGGCTACACCTTC
j_gene: TRBJ2-5; v_gene: TRBV6-5; d_gene: TRBD2; abundance: NA; CDR3aa: CASRGEAWSKETQYF; CDR3nt: TGTGCCAGCCGGGGGGAGGCGTGGAGTAAAGAGACCCAGTACTTC
j_gene: TRBJ2-1; v_gene: TRBV29-1; d_gene: TRBD2; abundance: once; CDR3aa: CSVDATPGLERGYNEQFF; CDR3nt: TGCAGCGTTGACGCAACCCCAGGACTAGAAAGAGGATACAATGAGCAGTTCTTC
j_gene: TRBJ1-2; v_gene: TRBV12-3/TRBV12-4; d_gene: TRBD1; abundance: NA; CDR3aa: CASMNWGTAGYTF; CDR3nt: TGTGCCAGCATGAACTGGGGGACAGCGGGCTACACCTTC
j_gene: TRBJ2-5; v_gene: TRBV5-4; d_gene: NA; abundance: NA; CDR3aa: CASRRQTQETQYF; CDR3nt: TGTGCCAGTCGACGACAGACCCAAGAGACCCAGTACTTC
j_gene: TRBJ1-1; v_gene: TRBV4-3; d_gene: NA; abundance: NA; CDR3aa: CASSQDSDGDTEAFF; CDR3nt: TGCGCCAGCAGCCAAGATTCGGACGGGGACACTGAAGCTTTCTTT
j_gene: TRBJ2-3; v_gene: TRBV10-1; d_gene: TRBD2; abundance: NA; CDR3aa: CASSESPSGGGTDTQYF; CDR3nt: TGCGCCAGCAGTGAGTCTCCTAGCGGGGGGGGCACAGATACGCAGTATTTT
j_gene: TRBJ1-2; v_gene: TRBV6-4; d_gene: NA; abundance: NA; CDR3aa: CASSSGNYGYTF; CDR3nt: TGTGCCAGCAGTTCAGGAAACTATGGCTACACCTTC
j_gene: TRBJ2-7; v_gene: TRBV6-5; d_gene: TRBD1; abundance: NA; CDR3aa: CASSFTGGGLSEQYF; CDR3nt: TGTGCCAGCAGTTTCACAGGGGGAGGCCTGAGCGAGCAGTACTTC
j_gene: TRBJ1-6; v_gene: TRBV6-6; d_gene: NA; abundance: many; CDR3aa: CASSYSQGSSPLHF; CDR3nt: TGTGCCAGCAGTTACTCTCAGGGCTCCTCACCCCTCCACTTT
j_gene: TRBJ2-1; v_gene: TRBV19; d_gene: TRBD1; abundance: once; CDR3aa: CASSAGGAYNEQFF; CDR3nt: TGTGCCAGTAGTGCAGGGGGCGCTTACAATGAGCAGTTCTTC
j_gene: TRBJ2-5; v_gene: TRBV6-6; d_gene: TRBD2; abundance: NA; CDR3aa: CATRTSGGLRETQYF; CDR3nt: TGTGCCACCCGGACTAGCGGGGGCCTACGAGAGACCCAGTACTTC
j_gene: TRBJ2-3; v_gene: TRBV10-3; d_gene: TRBD2; abundance: once; CDR3aa: CAISGSQAGGGASTDTQYF; CDR3nt: TGTGCCATCAGTGGTTCGCAGGCCGGCGGGGGGGCTAGCACAGATACGCAGTATTTT
j_gene: TRBJ2-4; v_gene: TRBV6-2/TRBV6-3; d_gene: NA; abundance: NA; CDR3aa: CASSLTTGAYPKGIQYF; CDR3nt: TGTGCCAGCAGTTTGACGACAGGCGCCTACCCCAAGGGCATTCAGTACTTC